Below, 22 T cell receptor beta chains from the same sample are listed, as sequenced in a study of T-cell reconstitution after alpha-beta-depleted transplantation in children. A TCRbeta library incorporating unique molecular identifiers was prepared. TCRdb recomputed calls from the PCR reads with MiXCR, one row per CDR3 protein. The table lists 300,000 to 350,000 distinct CDR3 sequences, approximately 23% of them singletons. The specimen was PBMCs, mostly from graft donor cells, collected 180 days after TCRalphabeta/CD19-depleted stem cell transplant. The origin of the receptors is a male patient younger than 18 who had a stem cell transplant for acute lymphoblastic leukemia, so the T cells may come from the graft donor.

This clonotype was counted only a few times. The chain couples TRBV20-1 to TRBJ2-3; D gene unclear. The CDR3 totals 14 residues. V lost 5 bases, J lost 0 bases, and 12 bases lay in between. Germline-derived CDR1 and CDR2 are DFQATT and SNEGSKA (reference sequence). The CDR3, as DNA: TGCAGTGCTGTAGGCCCCGCTAGCACAGATACGCAGTATTTT. It yields the protein CSAVGPASTDTQYF.

This clonotype was seen a handful of times. The chain carries TRBV20-1 and TRBJ1-5; D is unclear. This CDR3 is built from 16 residues. Germline values: CDR1 DFQATT, CDR2 SNEGSKA (reference sequence). The ends were cut back, 4 bases at V and 4 bases at J, with 20 bases in the middle. The CDR3 sequence: CSAKLDRALRNQPQHF. The DNA for the CDR3 is TGCAGTGCTAAACTCGACCGGGCCCTGCGGAATCAGCCCCAGCATTTT.

This clonotype turned up a few times. This sequence joins TRBV9 and TRBJ2-2; TRBD2 matches 11 bases. The germline gives CDR1 SGDLS, CDR2 YYNGEE. This CDR3 is 18 amino acids long. Germline trimming cut 0 bases from V and 8 bases from J; bases unmatched to any gene: 12. Here the CDR3 reads CASSVVPSGRKIGGELFF. The CDR3 region has the DNA TGTGCCAGCAGCGTAGTACCTAGCGGGAGGAAGATTGGTGGGGAGCTGTTTTTT.

The V and J genes are TRBV5-5 and TRBJ2-1; D unresolved. CDR1 SGHKS and CDR2 YYEKEE come from the germline V gene (reference sequence). The V end lost 4 bases, the J end lost 0 bases, and 14 bases lay between the germline ends. The CDR3 spans 16 residues. The DNA of the CDR3 is TGTGCCAGCAGCCCCCCTTTAAGTTCCTCCTACAATGAGCAGTTCTTC. Amino acids: CASSPPLSSSYNEQFF. The whole variable domain, remainder taken from reference TRBV5-5 and TRBJ2-1, is DAGVTQSPTHLIKTRGQQVTLRCSPISGHKSVSWYQQVLGQGPQFIFQYYEKEERGRGNFPDRFSARQFPNYSSELNVNALLLGDSALYLCASSPPLSSSYNEQFFGPGTRLTVL.

This clonotype was picked up a small number of times. The chain has TRBV12-3 or TRBV12-4 and TRBJ1-3, with a tentative D call TRBD1 (5 bases). V was cut by 7 bases and J by 4 bases, with 14 bases left in between. The CDR3 contains 14 residues. The CDR3: CASIQTGVGNTIYF. The CDR3 DNA is TGTGCCAGCATTCAGACGGGGGTCGGAAACACCATATATTTT.

This clonotype was found a few times. The chain combines TRBV7-3 with TRBJ2-5, with TRBD2 matching over 15 bases. J gave up 4 bases and V 5 bases, and 2 bases lay outside the gene matches. CDR3 length equals 15 residues. Looked up from germline, CDR1 is SGHTA and CDR2 is FQGTGA. DNA for the CDR3: TGTGCCAGCAGCCCGGGACTAGCGGGAGGAGAGACCCAGTACTTC. Translated, it gives CASSPGLAGGETQYF.

The chain is built from TRBV18 and TRBJ1-5; no definite D call. CDR1 and CDR2 (germline): KGHSH, LQKENI. This CDR3 has 17 residues. V lost 2 bases, J lost 2 bases, and 16 bases lay in between. The CDR3 region is CASSPYSADLGNQPQHF. Written as DNA, the CDR3 is TGTGCCAGCTCACCATATTCAGCCGATTTGGGCAATCAGCCCCAGCATTTT. The whole variable domain, filled in from reference TRBV18 and TRBJ1-5, reads NAGVMQNPRHLVRRRGQEARLRCSPMKGHSHVYWYRQLPEEGLKFMVYLQKENIIDESGMPKERFSAEFPKEGPSILRIQQVVRGDSAAYFCASSPYSADLGNQPQHFGDGTRLSIL.

J is TRBJ1-1 and V is TRBV11-2, with D maybe TRBD1 (6 bases). CDR1 SGHAT and CDR2 FQNNGV come from the germline V gene. The length of the CDR3 is 15 residues. Trimming pared 5 bases from V and 3 bases from J, leaving 16 bases between. The CDR3 loop reads CASSTTGISDTEAFF. The CDR3, as DNA: TGTGCCAGCAGCACCACAGGGATATCGGACACTGAAGCTTTCTTT. Looking up the rest from reference TRBV11-2 and TRBJ1-1 gives the full variable domain: EAGVAQSPRYKIIEKRQSVAFWCNPISGHATLYWYQQILGQGPKLLIQFQNNGVVDDSQLPKDRFSAERLKGVDSTLKIQPAKLEDSAVYLCASSTTGISDTEAFFGQGTRLTVV.

In its sample, this clonotype was seen many times. V gene TRBV5-5 combines with J gene TRBJ2-1; TRBD2 might be the D (6 bases). The CDR3 runs to 15 residues. Germline V gene sequence: CDR1 SGHKS, CDR2 YYEKEE (reference sequence). Trimming left V 4 bases short and J 4 bases short, with 15 bases between. CDR3 loop: CASSPGLASYNEQFF. In DNA, the CDR3 is TGTGCCAGCAGCCCGGGGCTAGCGTCTTACAATGAGCAGTTCTTC.

The CDR3 protein is CSAVPSGMNTGELFF. CDR3 bases: TGCAGTGCTGTTCCTAGCGGGATGAACACCGGGGAGCTGTTTTTT. This sequence joins TRBV20-1 and TRBJ2-2; 9 bases line up with TRBD2. The germline gives CDR1 DFQATT, CDR2 SNEGSKA (reference sequence). Germline trimming cut 5 bases from V and 1 base from J; bases unmatched to any gene: 5. The CDR3 spans 15 residues.

This chain connects TRBV29-1 to TRBJ2-5; 9 nucleotides match TRBD1. This CDR3 region has 12 residues. Trimming at V came to 6 bases and at J to 5 bases, leaving 4 bases not matched to a gene. Germline CDR1 reads SQVTM; CDR2 reads ANQGSEA. The CDR3 DNA reads as TGCAGCGTACCAGGACAGGGGGAGACCCAGTACTTC. Translation: CSVPGQGETQYF.

V gene TRBV7-2 combines with J gene TRBJ2-2, with D possibly TRBD2 on 6 matching bases. CDR1 and CDR2 (germline): SGHTA, FQGNSA. V was pared by 5 bases and J by 4 bases, with 14 bases between. The CDR3 totals 15 residues. The CDR3 bases are TGTGCCAGCAGCCCACAACGGCGGGGCACCGGGGAGCTGTTTTTT. It yields the protein CASSPQRRGTGELFF.

The V and J genes are TRBV2 and TRBJ1-1; a possible D gene is TRBD1 (5 bases). V lost 6 bases and J lost 0, with 11 bases in between. The CDR3 spans 14 residues. CDR1 SNHLY and CDR2 FYNNEI come from the germline V gene. The CDR3 region is CASRPTDMNTEAFF. In nucleotides, the CDR3 is TGTGCCAGCAGGCCGACAGATATGAACACTGAAGCTTTCTTT.

This clonotype was seen only a few times. CDR3 sequence reads: CASSSWTASTDTQYF. The DNA for the CDR3 is TGCGCCAGCAGTTCATGGACGGCGAGCACAGATACGCAGTATTTT. This chain links TRBV5-1 with TRBJ2-3; D unclear. This CDR3 has 15 amino acids. Trimming took 5 bases from V and 0 from J, leaving 13 bases between them. Germline V gene sequence: CDR1 SGHRS, CDR2 YFSETQ.

This clonotype was recorded many times. The rearrangement joins TRBV12-3 or TRBV12-4 to TRBJ1-3; D may be TRBD1 (6 bases). V was trimmed by 3 bases and J by 1 base, leaving 10 bases between them. This CDR3 comprises 15 residues. The CDR3 nucleotides read TGTGCCAGCAGTTTCGCCACAGGGTCTGGAAACACCATATATTTT. Protein product: CASSFATGSGNTIYF.

Only a few counts were recorded for this clonotype. The junction departs from germline at one end; a sequencing error may be responsible. The chain combines TRBV6-1 with TRBJ2-4; D gene ambiguous. The CDR3 has 14 residues. Germline V gives CDR1 MNHNS, CDR2 SASEGT. Here the CDR3 DNA reads TGTGCCAGCAGCCTAGACCCAGCCGAAAACATTCAGTACTTC. Translated, it gives CASSLDPAENIQYF.

This clonotype came up a few times. This chain connects TRBV11-1 to TRBJ2-7; 7 bases agree with TRBD2. Germline V gene sequence: CDR1 SGHAT, CDR2 FQDESV (reference sequence). The V and J ends lost 5 bases and 1 base, in that order; junction bases with no gene match: 17. The CDR3 length is 18 residues. The CDR3, as DNA: TGTGCCAGCAGCCTACCTCGCTGGGGAGGGACGAATTCCTACGAGCAGTACTTC. Its translation is CASSLPRWGGTNSYEQYF. The full variable domain, rest sourced from reference TRBV11-1 and TRBJ2-7, is EAEVAQSPRYKITEKSQAVAFWCDPISGHATLYWYRQILGQGPELLVQFQDESVVDDSQLPKDRFSAERLKGVDSTLKIQPAELGDSAMYLCASSLPRWGGTNSYEQYFGPGTRLTVT.

The rearrangement joins TRBV4-1 to TRBJ2-1; 9 nucleotides align to TRBD2. The CDR3 has 16 amino acids. The V gene end was trimmed by 4 bases and the J gene end by 3 bases; junction bases not matched to a gene: 7. Germline assignment: CDR1 MGHRA and CDR2 YSYEKL. The CDR3 sequence: CASSPPGGRGYNEQFF. CDR3 nucleotide sequence: TGCGCCAGCAGCCCCCCGGGCGGGAGGGGCTACAATGAGCAGTTCTTC.

Only a few counts were recorded for this clonotype. The V call is TRBV12-3 or TRBV12-4, the J call TRBJ1-5; D is perhaps TRBD1 (5 bases). The CDR3 contains 16 residues. With 3 bases removed from V and 3 bases from J, the gap between germline ends came to 15 bases. The CDR3 reads CASSFITGISNQPQHF. The CDR3 DNA sequence: TGTGCCAGCAGTTTTATCACAGGCATATCCAATCAGCCCCAGCATTTT.

This clonotype occurred a few times. In nucleotides, the CDR3 is TGTGCCAGCAGCCAAGGCCCACTAGCGCACTCCTACAATGAGCAGTTCTTC. Protein: CASSQGPLAHSYNEQFF. V gene TRBV14 combines with J gene TRBJ2-1; TRBD2 agrees at 7 bases. The germline V gene encodes CDR1 SGHDN and CDR2 FVKESK. Germline trimming cut 1 base from V and 0 bases from J; bases unmatched to any gene: 6. The CDR3 is made up of 17 amino acids. The full variable domain, rest sourced from reference TRBV14 and TRBJ2-1, is EAGVTQFPSHSVIEKGQTVTLRCDPISGHDNLYWYRRVMGKEIKFLLHFVKESKQDESGMPNNRFLAERTGGTYSTLKVQPAELEDSGVYFCASSQGPLAHSYNEQFFGPGTRLTVL.

The table lists this clonotype with a few counts. The chain couples TRBV6-1 to TRBJ2-1; 7 bases fit TRBD2. The germline CDR1 and CDR2 sequences are MNHNS and SASEGT. V trimming: 5 bases; J trimming: 0 bases; junction bases outside the gene matches: 7. This CDR3 region has 16 residues. The chain's CDR3 is CASSRAGSSSYNEQFF. Here the CDR3 DNA reads TGTGCCAGCAGTCGAGCGGGAAGTAGCTCCTACAATGAGCAGTTCTTC.

This clonotype was observed a handful of times. The J gene is TRBJ2-7, the V gene TRBV7-9; D is undetermined. The CDR3 totals 14 residues. Germline V lookup: CDR1 SEHNR, CDR2 FQNEAQ (reference sequence). Between the trimmed V and J ends, which lost 0 bases and 1 base, there was a span of 7 bases. The CDR3 DNA sequence: TGTGCCAGCAGCTTAGCTGCCGTGTCCTACGAGCAGTACTTC. This codes for CASSLAAVSYEQYF.